Here is one T cell receptor (beta chain) with its context. The data derive from a study of shared clonotypes between healthy human individuals. Germline trimming cut 0 bases from V and 10 bases from J; bases unmatched to any gene: 8. CDR1 LNHNV and CDR2 YYDKDF come from the germline V gene (reference sequence). The CDR3 sequence is 15 residues long. Sequenced by immunoSEQ multiplex PCR; TCRdb stores in-frame clones only, minus some. The sample includes about 1 million clones, 70% to 80% of them seen just once. The chain carries TRBV15 and TRBJ2-5; the match to TRBD2 covers 10 bases. Sequenced: memory CD4+ T cells sorted from blood. Subset specified: CD45RA-negative fraction. The TCR was taken from a man aged 18 to 30 in good health. The CDR3 nucleotides read TGTGCCACCAGCAGAGATCGGGCACTAGCGGGAATCCAGTACTTC. Its translation: CATSRDRALAGIQYF.